This entry lists 30 T cell receptor beta chains sequenced from one sample in a study of cytomegalovirus exposure and HLA in healthy donors. Primers: 60 Vbeta forward and 13 Jbeta reverse. The assay was immunoSEQ multiplex PCR, and TCRdb's table has in-frame clones only and misses some. Recorded for this sample: about 200,000 clones. What was sequenced was PBMCs. The receptors shown here come from a girl aged 2-10 years in good health and CMV-seropositive.

The chain couples TRBV15 to TRBJ2-7; D is possibly TRBD2 (5 bases). CDR1 is LNHNV, CDR2 YYDKDF, per germline (reference sequence). The CDR3 totals 16 residues. V lost 5 bases and J 3 bases, leaving 20 bases between the germline ends. The CDR3 bases are TGTGCCACCAGCTGGGCCGGTCGAGGGCCGTACTACGAGCAGTACTTC. Translated: CATSWAGRGPYYEQYF.

The chain recombines TRBV5-1 with TRBJ2-1, with a possible D match to TRBD2 (6 bases). The germline V gene encodes CDR1 SGHRS and CDR2 YFSETQ. V was shortened by 1 base and J by 7 bases, with 15 bases between the two germline ends. The length of the CDR3 is 15 residues. The CDR3 is CASSLLQPRGNEQFF. The CDR3 region has the DNA TGCGCCAGCAGCTTGCTACAGCCACGGGGGAATGAGCAGTTCTTC. Looking up the rest from reference TRBV5-1 and TRBJ2-1 gives the full variable domain: KAGVTQTPRYLIKTRGQQVTLSCSPISGHRSVSWYQQTPGQGLQFLFEYFSETQRNKGNFPGRFSGRQFSNSRSEMNVSTLELGDSALYLCASSLLQPRGNEQFFGPGTRLTVL.

CDR3 amino acids: CASSLGLATADTQYF. The DNA of the CDR3 is TGCGCCAGCAGCCTGGGACTAGCGACGGCAGATACGCAGTATTTT. This rearrangement joins TRBV5-1 to TRBJ2-3; 10 nucleotides agree with TRBD2. CDR1 and CDR2 (germline): SGHRS, YFSETQ. This CDR3 has 15 amino acids. Unmatched junction bases numbered 6, after V lost 4 bases and J lost 4 bases.

The genes are TRBV5-6 and TRBJ2-3, with TRBD1 matching 8 bases. Germline CDR1 reads SGHDT; CDR2 reads YYEEEE. The CDR3 has 15 amino acids. Trimming removed 5 bases from V and 6 bases from J; junction bases left unmatched: 11. The CDR3 region has the DNA TGTGCCAGCAGTCCGGACAGGGTCCGCAAGGATACGCAGTATTTT. This sequence encodes CASSPDRVRKDTQYF.

The J gene is TRBJ1-1, the V gene TRBV6-5, with D hard to call. With 2 bases removed from V and 4 bases from J, the gap between germline ends came to 17 bases. Germline CDR1 MNHEY, CDR2 SVGAGI. The CDR3 extends over 16 amino acids. CDR3 sequence (DNA): TGTGCCAGCAGTTACACGATCGGAGGGCAGCTCACTGAAGCTTTCTTT. Translating gives CASSYTIGGQLTEAFF.

The chain links TRBV28 to TRBJ2-7; TRBD2 agrees at 9 bases. V lost 5 bases, J lost 6 bases, and 5 bases stayed unmatched. Per the germline V gene, CDR1 is MDHEN and CDR2 is SYDVKM. CDR3 length: 13 amino acids. Here the CDR3 DNA reads TGTGCCAGCAGTACCGGACTAGCGTCCGAGCAGTACTTC. Translated, it gives CASSTGLASEQYF.

The V gene is TRBV5-6, the J gene TRBJ1-2, with 10 bases lining up with TRBD1. This CDR3 spans 13 amino acids. The J segment lost 6 bases and the V segment lost 4 bases, leaving 3 bases of the junction unmatched. Per the germline V gene, CDR1 is SGHDT and CDR2 is YYEEEE. The CDR3: CASSLGQGDGYTF. The CDR3, as DNA: TGTGCCAGCAGCCTTGGACAGGGGGATGGCTACACCTTC. Full variable domain (missing parts from reference TRBV5-6 and TRBJ1-2): DAGVTQSPTHLIKTRGQQVTLRCSPKSGHDTVSWYQQALGQGPQFIFQYYEEEERQRGNFPDRFSGHQFPNYSSELNVNALLLGDSALYLCASSLGQGDGYTFGSGTRLTVV.

This chain connects TRBV19 to TRBJ2-7; tentatively, D is TRBD2 (5 bases). Trimming shortened V by 3 bases and J by 0 bases, and 12 bases separated the two germline ends. The CDR3 spans 15 residues. Germline V lookup: CDR1 LNHDA, CDR2 SQIVND (reference sequence). The CDR3 here is CASSISVKTSYEQYF. The CDR3 coding sequence is TGTGCCAGTAGTATTAGCGTGAAGACCTCCTACGAGCAGTACTTC.

The chain employs TRBV5-1 and TRBJ2-5; TRBD1 aligns across 11 bases. The CDR3 runs 15 residues. V shed 4 bases and J 4 bases; nucleotides not matched to a gene: 6. Germline CDR1 and CDR2: SGHRS and YFSETQ. CDR3 sequence: CASSPDRGRRETQYF. The CDR3 DNA reads TGCGCCAGCAGCCCGGACAGGGGGCGAAGAGAGACCCAGTACTTC.

This sequence joins TRBV19 and TRBJ1-1; 8 positions match TRBD1. Germline V CDR1 and CDR2: LNHDA, SQIVND (reference sequence). The CDR3 length is 14 residues. V lost 5 bases to trimming and J lost 1 base; unmatched junction nucleotides: 3. The chain's CDR3 is CASSVGQENTEAFF. CDR3 coding DNA: TGTGCCAGTAGTGTGGGACAGGAGAACACTGAAGCTTTCTTT. The variable domain in full, with the rest retrieved from reference TRBV19 and TRBJ1-1, is DGGITQSPKYLFRKEGQNVTLSCEQNLNHDAMYWYRQDPGQGLRLIYYSQIVNDFQKGDIAEGYSVSREKKESFPLTVTSAQKNPTAFYLCASSVGQENTEAFFGQGTRLTVV.

This chain uses TRBV5-1 with TRBJ1-4; D unresolved. Trimming removed 2 bases at V and 0 bases at J, with 20 bases between. Germline values: CDR1 SGHRS, CDR2 YFSETQ. The CDR3 runs 19 residues. The CDR3 loop reads CASSFHTSGMGTTNEKLFF. The CDR3 DNA follows: TGCGCCAGCAGCTTTCATACCTCGGGGATGGGGACAACTAATGAAAAACTGTTTTTT.

V and J are TRBV6-1 and TRBJ2-7; a possible D gene is TRBD1 (5 bases). The CDR3 is 16 amino acids. Looked up from germline, CDR1 is MNHNS and CDR2 is SASEGT. Trimming stripped 3 bases from V and 3 bases from J, with 18 bases between. The CDR3 loop is CASSDRGRSSGYEQYF. The CDR3 coding sequence is TGTGCCAGCAGTGATAGGGGAAGGAGTAGTGGCTACGAGCAGTACTTC.

The chain carries TRBV28 and TRBJ1-4; the match to TRBD1 covers 7 bases. The germline gives CDR1 MDHEN, CDR2 SYDVKM. Germline trimming cut 3 bases from V and 7 bases from J; bases unmatched to any gene: 5. This CDR3 comprises 14 residues. CDR3 loop: CASSLLGGGEKLFF. As DNA, the CDR3 is TGTGCCAGCAGTTTGCTAGGGGGCGGTGAAAAACTGTTTTTT.

The chain combines TRBV28 with TRBJ1-1; the D gene is possibly TRBD1 (5 bases). V lost 5 bases and J 6 bases, leaving 16 bases between the germline ends. Germline V gives CDR1 MDHEN, CDR2 SYDVKM. CDR3 length equals 14 residues. The CDR3 region is CASSMIRDFAEAFF. In DNA, the CDR3 is TGTGCCAGCAGTATGATCAGGGATTTTGCTGAAGCTTTCTTT.

The chain combines TRBV27 with TRBJ2-1; unclear D gene. V was clipped by 6 bases and J by 0 bases, with 9 bases between them. Germline V lookup: CDR1 MNHEY, CDR2 SMNVEV (reference sequence). This CDR3 has 14 amino acids. In DNA form, the CDR3 reads TGTGCCAGCAGCACAGATAGCTCCTACAATGAGCAGTTCTTC. Its translation: CASSTDSSYNEQFF.

This chain joins TRBV2 and TRBJ1-5; 9 bases agree with TRBD1. Germline V gives CDR1 SNHLY, CDR2 FYNNEI. V was pared by 6 bases and J by 4 bases, with 7 bases of the junction left unmatched. The CDR3 runs to 15 residues. DNA of the CDR3: TGTGCCAGCAGCAACACAGGGGGCGCGAATCAGCCCCAGCATTTT. It specifies CASSNTGGANQPQHF.

This chain links TRBV13 with TRBJ1-1; TRBD1 agrees at 7 bases. Unmatched junction bases numbered 10, after V lost 5 bases and J lost 7 bases. Looked up from germline, CDR1 is PRHDT and CDR2 is FYEKMQ (reference sequence). The CDR3 runs to 14 residues. CDR3 region: CASSSSGQGDEAFF. The CDR3 bases are TGTGCCAGCAGCAGCAGTGGGCAGGGGGATGAAGCTTTCTTT.

The gene calls are TRBV19 and TRBJ2-5; a possible D gene is TRBD2 (6 bases). With 1 base removed from V and 4 bases from J, the gap between germline ends came to 19 bases. Germline CDR1 LNHDA, CDR2 SQIVND (reference sequence). The CDR3 extends over 17 amino acids. The CDR3 nucleotides read TGTGCCAGTAGTATAGTGACGGGAGAGAGGTTTCGAGAGACCCAGTACTTC. Translating gives CASSIVTGERFRETQYF.

The CDR3 sequence is CASSLGGLDGINEQFF. For the CDR3, the DNA is TGCGCCAGCAGCTTGGGCGGACTAGACGGTATCAATGAGCAGTTCTTC. The chain couples TRBV5-1 to TRBJ2-1; 7 bases match TRBD2. After removal of 0 bases from V and 6 bases from J, the junction contained 9 bases not matched to a gene. Germline lookup yields CDR1 SGHRS and CDR2 YFSETQ. This CDR3 has 16 amino acids.

The chain carries TRBV4-1 and TRBJ1-5; no firm D call. Germline lookup yields CDR1 MGHRA and CDR2 YSYEKL. The CDR3 has 16 amino acids. V lost 0 bases, J lost 5 bases, and 14 bases lay in between. In DNA form, the CDR3 reads TGCGCCAGCAGCCAAGAAACCCGGGAATTCGATCAGCCCCAGCATTTT. Residues: CASSQETREFDQPQHF.

V gene TRBV7-2 combines with J gene TRBJ2-7; a weak D match, TRBD2 (6 bases). CDR1 is SGHTA and CDR2 is FQGNSA in the germline V gene. CDR3 length: 15 amino acids. Trimming left V 0 bases short and J 2 bases short, with 11 bases between. CDR3 residues: CASSLAGTEAYEQYF. The CDR3 bases are TGTGCCAGCAGCTTAGCCGGGACTGAAGCCTACGAGCAGTACTTC.

The J gene is TRBJ1-1, the V gene TRBV2; D is uncertain. The CDR3 spans 13 residues. The germline V and J ends were trimmed by 2 bases and 1 base, with 5 bases remaining between them. Per the germline V gene, CDR1 is SNHLY and CDR2 is FYNNEI. The CDR3 sequence: CASSEQANTEAFF. CDR3 DNA: TGTGCCAGCAGTGAACAGGCGAACACTGAAGCTTTCTTT.

The CDR3: CASGDSVQETQYF. The CDR3 DNA follows: TGTGCCAGCGGTGACAGTGTCCAAGAGACCCAGTACTTC. The chain combines TRBV28 with TRBJ2-5; TRBD1 is a possible D gene (5 bases). This CDR3 contains 13 residues. Trimming shortened V by 8 bases and J by 1 base, and 11 bases separated the two germline ends. Germline lookup yields CDR1 MDHEN and CDR2 SYDVKM.

The chain couples TRBV5-4 to TRBJ2-5; D is uncertain. Trimming removed 5 bases at V and 0 bases at J, with 11 bases between. Looked up from germline, CDR1 is SGHNT and CDR2 is YYREEE (reference sequence). The CDR3 has 14 amino acids. The CDR3 DNA follows: TGTGCCAGCAGAGGCCCCGGGTACCAAGAGACCCAGTACTTC. This translates into CASRGPGYQETQYF.

The chain carries TRBV11-2 and TRBJ1-6; 8 nucleotides agree with TRBD1. Germline values: CDR1 SGHAT, CDR2 FQNNGV. After removal of 2 bases from V and 9 bases from J, the junction contained 12 bases not matched to a gene. The CDR3 consists of 17 residues. This chain's CDR3 is CASSLLLDRDSGSPLHF. The CDR3 nucleotides read TGTGCCAGCAGCTTACTCCTGGACAGGGATTCGGGTTCACCCCTCCACTTT.

The chain joins TRBV10-1 to TRBJ2-4; weak D call: TRBD2 (6 bases). Germline CDR1 reads WNHNN; CDR2 reads SYGVQD (reference sequence). V was pared by 2 bases and J by 8 bases, with 10 bases between. The CDR3 covers 13 residues. CDR3 in amino acids: CASSERPGDIQYF. CDR3 nucleotide sequence: TGCGCCAGCAGTGAGAGGCCGGGGGACATTCAGTACTTC.

The chain joins TRBV28 to TRBJ1-1, with no clear D. Trimming cost V 7 bases and J 3 bases, with 6 bases left between them. The CDR3 covers 11 residues. Looked up from germline, CDR1 is MDHEN and CDR2 is SYDVKM. Here the CDR3 DNA reads TGTGCCAGCAACGGAGACACTGAAGCTTTCTTT. This encodes CASNGDTEAFF.

This chain joins TRBV27 and TRBJ1-1; 11 bases align to TRBD1. Germline lookup yields CDR1 MNHEY and CDR2 SMNVEV (reference sequence). The length of the CDR3 is 17 residues. The ends lost 4 bases at V and 4 bases at J; junction bases unmatched: 11. The CDR3 bases are TGTGCCAGCAGTTCGGACAGGGGGCGCGGCAGGGGCACTGAAGCTTTCTTT. This sequence encodes CASSSDRGRGRGTEAFF.

This sequence joins TRBV28 and TRBJ1-2; D may be TRBD1 (5 bases). The CDR3 consists of 12 residues. The V end was cut by 5 bases, the J end by 4 bases, with 8 bases between. Germline V gives CDR1 MDHEN, CDR2 SYDVKM. CDR3: CASSQDTYGYTF. The CDR3 DNA follows: TGTGCCAGCAGTCAGGACACCTATGGCTACACCTTC.

V usage is TRBV28 and J usage is TRBJ2-7, with 9 bases matching TRBD2. Germline CDR1 and CDR2: MDHEN and SYDVKM. Unmatched junction bases numbered 9, after V lost 3 bases and J lost 6 bases. The CDR3 loop spans 15 amino acids. CDR3 residues: CASSFGPAGGFEQYF. DNA of the CDR3: TGTGCCAGCAGTTTTGGCCCAGCGGGAGGTTTCGAGCAGTACTTC.